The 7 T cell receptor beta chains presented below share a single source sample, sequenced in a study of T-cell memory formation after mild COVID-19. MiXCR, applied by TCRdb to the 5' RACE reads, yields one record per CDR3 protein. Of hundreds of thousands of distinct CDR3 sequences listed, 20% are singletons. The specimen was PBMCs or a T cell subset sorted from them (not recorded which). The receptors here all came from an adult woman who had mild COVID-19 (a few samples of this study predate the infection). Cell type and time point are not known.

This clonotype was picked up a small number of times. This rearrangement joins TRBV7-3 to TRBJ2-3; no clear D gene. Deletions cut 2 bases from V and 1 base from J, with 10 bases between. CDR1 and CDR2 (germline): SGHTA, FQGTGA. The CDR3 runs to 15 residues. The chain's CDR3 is CASSLYPAGTDTQYF. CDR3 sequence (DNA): TGTGCCAGCAGCTTATACCCGGCGGGCACAGATACGCAGTATTTT.

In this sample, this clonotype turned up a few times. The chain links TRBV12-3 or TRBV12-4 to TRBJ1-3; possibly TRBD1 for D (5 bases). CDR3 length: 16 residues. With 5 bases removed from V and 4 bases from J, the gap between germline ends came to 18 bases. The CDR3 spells CASSPWDGIRGNTIYF. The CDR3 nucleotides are TGTGCCAGCAGTCCGTGGGACGGGATAAGGGGAAACACCATATATTTT.

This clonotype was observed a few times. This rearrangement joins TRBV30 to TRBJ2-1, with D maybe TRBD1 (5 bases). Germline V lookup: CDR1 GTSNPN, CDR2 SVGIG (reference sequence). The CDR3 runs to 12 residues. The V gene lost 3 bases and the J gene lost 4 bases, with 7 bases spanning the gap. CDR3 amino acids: CAWRGPYNEQFF. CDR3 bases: TGTGCCTGGAGGGGGCCGTACAATGAGCAGTTCTTC.

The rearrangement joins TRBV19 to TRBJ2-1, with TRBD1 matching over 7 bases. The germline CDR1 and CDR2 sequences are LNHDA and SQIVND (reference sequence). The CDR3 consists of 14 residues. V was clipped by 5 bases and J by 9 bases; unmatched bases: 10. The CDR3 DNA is TGTGCCAGTAGTCGCCCGGCCAGACAGGGTGAGCAGTTCTTC. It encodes CASSRPARQGEQFF.

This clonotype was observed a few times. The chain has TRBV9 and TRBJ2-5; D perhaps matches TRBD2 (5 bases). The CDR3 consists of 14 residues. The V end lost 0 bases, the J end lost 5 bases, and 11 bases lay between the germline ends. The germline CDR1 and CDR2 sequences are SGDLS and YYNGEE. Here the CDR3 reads CASSVGPSGETQYF. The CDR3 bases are TGTGCCAGCAGCGTAGGCCCCTCGGGGGAGACCCAGTACTTC.

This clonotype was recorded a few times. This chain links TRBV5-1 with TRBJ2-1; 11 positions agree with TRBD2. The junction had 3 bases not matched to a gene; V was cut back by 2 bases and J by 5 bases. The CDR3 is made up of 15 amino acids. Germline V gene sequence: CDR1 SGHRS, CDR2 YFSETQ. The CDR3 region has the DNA TGCGCCAGCAGCTTACTAGCGGGAGAAGACAATGAGCAGTTCTTC. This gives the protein CASSLLAGEDNEQFF.

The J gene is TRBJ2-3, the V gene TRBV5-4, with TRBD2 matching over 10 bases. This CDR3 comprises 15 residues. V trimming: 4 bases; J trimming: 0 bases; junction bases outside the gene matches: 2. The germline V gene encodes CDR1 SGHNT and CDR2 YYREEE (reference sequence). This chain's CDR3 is CASSTLAGSTDTQYF. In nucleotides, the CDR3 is TGTGCCAGCAGCACACTAGCGGGGAGCACAGATACGCAGTATTTT. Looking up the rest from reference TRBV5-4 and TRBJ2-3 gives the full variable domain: ETGVTQSPTHLIKTRGQQVTLRCSSQSGHNTVSWYQQALGQGPQFIFQYYREEENGRGNFPPRFSGLQFPNYSSELNVNALELDDSALYLCASSTLAGSTDTQYFGPGTRLTVL.